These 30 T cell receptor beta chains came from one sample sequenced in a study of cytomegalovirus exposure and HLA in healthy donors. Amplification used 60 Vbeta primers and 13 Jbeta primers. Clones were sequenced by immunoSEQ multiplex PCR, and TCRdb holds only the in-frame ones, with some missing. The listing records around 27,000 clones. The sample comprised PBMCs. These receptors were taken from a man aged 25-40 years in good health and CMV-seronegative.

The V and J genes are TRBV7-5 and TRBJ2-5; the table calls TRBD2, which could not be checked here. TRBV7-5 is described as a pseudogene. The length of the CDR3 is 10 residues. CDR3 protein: CARNHSDWYF. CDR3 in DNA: TGTGCCAGAAACCATAGCGACTGGTACTTC.

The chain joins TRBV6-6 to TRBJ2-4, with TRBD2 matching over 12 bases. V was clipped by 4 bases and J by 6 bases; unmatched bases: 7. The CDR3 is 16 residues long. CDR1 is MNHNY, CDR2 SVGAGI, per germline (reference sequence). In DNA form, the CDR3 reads TGTGCCAGCAGTTCGCCGACTAGCGGGAGAGGAAACATTCAGTACTTC. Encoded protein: CASSSPTSGRGNIQYF.

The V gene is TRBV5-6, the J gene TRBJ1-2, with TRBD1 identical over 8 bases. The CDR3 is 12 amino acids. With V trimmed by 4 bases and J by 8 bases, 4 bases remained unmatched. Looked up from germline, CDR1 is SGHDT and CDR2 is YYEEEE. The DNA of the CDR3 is TGTGCCAGCAGCGGACAGGGTTACGGCTACACCTTC. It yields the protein CASSGQGYGYTF. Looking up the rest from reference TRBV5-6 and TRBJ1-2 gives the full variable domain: DAGVTQSPTHLIKTRGQQVTLRCSPKSGHDTVSWYQQALGQGPQFIFQYYEEEERQRGNFPDRFSGHQFPNYSSELNVNALLLGDSALYLCASSGQGYGYTFGSGTRLTVV.

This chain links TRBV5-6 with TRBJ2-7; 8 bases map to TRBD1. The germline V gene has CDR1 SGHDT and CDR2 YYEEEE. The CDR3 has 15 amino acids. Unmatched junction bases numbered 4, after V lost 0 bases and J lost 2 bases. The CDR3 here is CASSLAGTGTYEQYF. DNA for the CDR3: TGTGCCAGCAGCTTGGCTGGGACAGGAACCTACGAGCAGTACTTC.

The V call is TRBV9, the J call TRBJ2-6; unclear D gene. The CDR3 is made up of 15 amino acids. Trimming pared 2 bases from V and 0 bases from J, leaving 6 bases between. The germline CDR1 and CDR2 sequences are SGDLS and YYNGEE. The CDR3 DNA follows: TGTGCCAGCAGCGTCAGACTCTCTGGGGCCAACGTCCTGACTTTC. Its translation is CASSVRLSGANVLTF.

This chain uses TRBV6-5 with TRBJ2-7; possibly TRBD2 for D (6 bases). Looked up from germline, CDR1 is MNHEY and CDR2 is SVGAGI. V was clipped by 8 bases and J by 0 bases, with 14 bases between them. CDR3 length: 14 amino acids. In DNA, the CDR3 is TGTGCCAGCCGTCTAGCGATAAGCTCCTACGAGCAGTACTTC. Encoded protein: CASRLAISSYEQYF.

This CDR3 reads CASMGDSALHF. CDR3 DNA: TGTGCCAGCATGGGGGACAGCGCCCTCCACTTT. J is TRBJ1-6 and V is TRBV6-5, with 7 bases lining up with TRBD1. The CDR3 has 11 residues. CDR1 and CDR2 from the germline V gene are MNHEY and SVGAGI. The V segment lost 7 bases and the J segment 14 bases; nucleotides outside the gene matches: 5.

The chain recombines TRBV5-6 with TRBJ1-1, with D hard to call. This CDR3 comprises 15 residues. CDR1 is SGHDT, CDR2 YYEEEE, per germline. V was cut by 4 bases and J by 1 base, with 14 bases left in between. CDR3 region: CASSPVIQANTEAFF. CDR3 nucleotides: TGTGCCAGCAGCCCTGTTATTCAAGCGAACACTGAAGCTTTCTTT.

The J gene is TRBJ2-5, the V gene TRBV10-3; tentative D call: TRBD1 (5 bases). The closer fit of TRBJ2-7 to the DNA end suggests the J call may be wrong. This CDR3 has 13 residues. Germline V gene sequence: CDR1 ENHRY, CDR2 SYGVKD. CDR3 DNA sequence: TGTGCCATCAGTCAGGGTACGGCGTACGAGCAGTACTTC. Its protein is CAISQGTAYEQYF.

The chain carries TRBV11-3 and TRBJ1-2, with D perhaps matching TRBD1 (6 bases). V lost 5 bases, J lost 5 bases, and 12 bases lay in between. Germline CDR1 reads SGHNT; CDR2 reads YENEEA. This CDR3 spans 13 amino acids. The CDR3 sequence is CASSPGRGYGYTF. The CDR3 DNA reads TGTGCCAGCAGCCCCGGGAGGGGGTATGGCTACACCTTC.

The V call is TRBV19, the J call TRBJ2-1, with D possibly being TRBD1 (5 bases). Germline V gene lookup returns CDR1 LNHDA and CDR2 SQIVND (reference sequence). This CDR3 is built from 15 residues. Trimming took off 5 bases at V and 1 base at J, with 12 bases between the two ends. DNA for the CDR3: TGTGCCAGTAGTCGGTTAGCAGGGTCCTACAATGAGCAGTTCTTC. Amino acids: CASSRLAGSYNEQFF.

CDR3 protein: CATIVAVFHEQYF. The CDR3 region has the DNA TGCGCCACCATTGTTGCGGTTTTCCACGAGCAGTACTTC. This chain uses TRBV4-1 with TRBJ2-7; D not resolved. The V and J ends lost 10 bases and 5 bases respectively, with 18 bases between them. CDR1 and CDR2 from the germline V gene are MGHRA and YSYEKL. The CDR3 totals 13 residues.

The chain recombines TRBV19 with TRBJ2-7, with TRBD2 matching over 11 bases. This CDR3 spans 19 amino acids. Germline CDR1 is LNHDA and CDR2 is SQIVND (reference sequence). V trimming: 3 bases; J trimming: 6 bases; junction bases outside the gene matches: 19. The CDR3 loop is CASSMRGMGLAVISPEQYF. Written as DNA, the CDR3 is TGTGCCAGTAGTATGCGAGGTATGGGACTAGCGGTAATTTCCCCCGAGCAGTACTTC.

The DNA of the CDR3 is TGTGCCAGCTCACCTTCTAGCGGGAGTTTAGATACGCAGTATTTT. Translated: CASSPSSGSLDTQYF. J is TRBJ2-3 and V is TRBV18, with 10 bases fitting TRBD2. The length of the CDR3 is 15 residues. Unmatched junction bases numbered 5, after V lost 3 bases and J lost 5 bases. In germline, CDR1 is KGHSH, CDR2 LQKENI.

CDR3: CASSLTGQGLDQPQHF. Here the CDR3 DNA reads TGTGCCAGCAGTTTGACGGGACAGGGTTTGGATCAGCCCCAGCATTTT. The gene calls are TRBV28 and TRBJ1-5; 9 positions match TRBD1. V was clipped by 3 bases and J by 5 bases; unmatched bases: 8. This CDR3 region has 16 residues. In germline, CDR1 is MDHEN, CDR2 SYDVKM.

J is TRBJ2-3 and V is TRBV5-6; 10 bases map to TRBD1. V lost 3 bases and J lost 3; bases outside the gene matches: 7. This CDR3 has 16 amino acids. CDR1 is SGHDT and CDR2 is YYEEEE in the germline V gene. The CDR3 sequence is CASSSIRDRGTDTQYF. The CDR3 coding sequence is TGTGCCAGCAGCTCGATCCGGGACAGGGGAACAGATACGCAGTATTTT.

The CDR3 DNA sequence: TGTGCCAGCAGCTCTCCGTCCCGGGAGCAGTACTTC. Translating gives CASSSPSREQYF. The gene calls are TRBV7-2 and TRBJ2-7; no firm D call. The germline V and J ends were trimmed by 4 bases and 7 bases, with 11 bases remaining between them. Germline loops: CDR1 SGHTA, CDR2 FQGNSA. The CDR3 is 12 amino acids. Drawing the rest from reference TRBV7-2 and TRBJ2-7, the complete variable domain is GAGVSQSPSNKVTEKGKDVELRCDPISGHTALYWYRQSLGQGLEFLIYFQGNSAPDKSGLPSDRFSAERTGGSVSTLTIQRTQQEDSAVYLCASSSPSREQYFGPGTRLTVT.

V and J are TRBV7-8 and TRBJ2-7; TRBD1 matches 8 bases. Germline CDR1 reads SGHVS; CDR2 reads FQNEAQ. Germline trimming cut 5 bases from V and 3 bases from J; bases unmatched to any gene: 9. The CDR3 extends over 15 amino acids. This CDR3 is CASSDLRTGSYEQYF. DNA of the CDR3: TGTGCCAGCAGCGACCTAAGGACAGGGAGCTACGAGCAGTACTTC.

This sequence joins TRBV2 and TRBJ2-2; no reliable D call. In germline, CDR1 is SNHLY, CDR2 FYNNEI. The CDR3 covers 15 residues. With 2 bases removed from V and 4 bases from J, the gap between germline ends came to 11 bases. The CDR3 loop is CASSEIPGFTGELFF. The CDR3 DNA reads TGTGCCAGCAGTGAAATCCCAGGCTTCACCGGGGAGCTGTTTTTT.

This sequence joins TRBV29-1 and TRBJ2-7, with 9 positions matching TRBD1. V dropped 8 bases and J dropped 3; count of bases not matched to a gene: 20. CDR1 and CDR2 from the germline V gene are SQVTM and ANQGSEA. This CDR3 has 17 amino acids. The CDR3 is CSIAGTGSSDGLYEQYF. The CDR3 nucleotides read TGCAGCATCGCGGGGACAGGGTCGTCAGATGGGCTCTACGAGCAGTACTTC.

CDR3 sequence: CASSMGPGTSTDTQYF. The CDR3 coding sequence is TGTGCCAGTAGTATGGGGCCCGGGACTAGCACAGATACGCAGTATTTT. V gene TRBV19 combines with J gene TRBJ2-3, with D possibly being TRBD2 (6 bases). The CDR3 runs 16 residues. The germline CDR1 and CDR2 sequences are LNHDA and SQIVND (reference sequence). V lost 3 bases to trimming and J lost 0 bases, with 13 bases between them.

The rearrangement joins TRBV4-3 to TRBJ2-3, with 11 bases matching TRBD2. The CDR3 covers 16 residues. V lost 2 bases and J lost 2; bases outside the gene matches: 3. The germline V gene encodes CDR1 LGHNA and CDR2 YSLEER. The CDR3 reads CASSQISGGVTDTQYF. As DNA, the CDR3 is TGCGCCAGCAGCCAAATTAGCGGGGGGGTCACAGATACGCAGTATTTT.

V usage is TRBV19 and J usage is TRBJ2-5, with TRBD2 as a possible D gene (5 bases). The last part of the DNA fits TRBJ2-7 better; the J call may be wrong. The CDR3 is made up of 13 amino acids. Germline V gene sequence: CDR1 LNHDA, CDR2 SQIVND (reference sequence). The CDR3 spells CASSKELGGEQYF. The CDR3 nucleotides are TGTGCCAGTAGTAAAGAACTCGGAGGCGAGCAGTACTTC.

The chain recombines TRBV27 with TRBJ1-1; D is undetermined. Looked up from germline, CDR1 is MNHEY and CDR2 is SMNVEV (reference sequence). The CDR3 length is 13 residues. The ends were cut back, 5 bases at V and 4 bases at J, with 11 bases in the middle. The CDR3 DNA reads TGTGCCAGCAGTCAAGAAGAGGGCACTGAAGCTTTCTTT. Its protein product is CASSQEEGTEAFF.

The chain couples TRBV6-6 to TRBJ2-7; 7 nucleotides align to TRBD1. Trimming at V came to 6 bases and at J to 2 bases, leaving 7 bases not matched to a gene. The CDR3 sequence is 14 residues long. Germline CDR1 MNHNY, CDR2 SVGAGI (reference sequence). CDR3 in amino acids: CASSLQGPPYEQYF. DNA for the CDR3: TGTGCCAGCAGCCTACAGGGGCCTCCCTACGAGCAGTACTTC.

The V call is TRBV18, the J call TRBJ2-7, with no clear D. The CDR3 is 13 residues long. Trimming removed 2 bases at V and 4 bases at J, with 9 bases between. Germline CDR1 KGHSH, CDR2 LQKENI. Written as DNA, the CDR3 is TGTGCCAGCTCACCAACAGATTTATACGAGCAGTACTTC. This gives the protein CASSPTDLYEQYF.

CDR3 protein: CASTPTEIPQGAGGYTF. CDR3 nucleotides: TGCGCCAGCACACCCACAGAAATCCCCCAGGGGGCGGGGGGCTACACCTTC. The chain joins TRBV23-1 to TRBJ1-2, with TRBD1 matching 8 bases. TRBV23-1 is labeled an ORF, and its function is uncertain. The J segment lost 8 bases and the V segment lost 7 bases, leaving 21 bases of the junction unmatched. This CDR3 contains 17 residues.

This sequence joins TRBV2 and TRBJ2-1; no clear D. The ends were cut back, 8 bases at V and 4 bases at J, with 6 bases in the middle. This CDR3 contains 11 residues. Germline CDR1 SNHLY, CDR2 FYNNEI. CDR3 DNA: TGTGCCAGCGTGGAGTACAATGAGCAGTTCTTC. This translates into CASVEYNEQFF.

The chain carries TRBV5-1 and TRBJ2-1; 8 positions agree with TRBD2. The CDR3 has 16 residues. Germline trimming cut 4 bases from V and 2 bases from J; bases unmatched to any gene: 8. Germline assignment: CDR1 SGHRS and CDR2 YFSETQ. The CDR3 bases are TGCGCCAGCAGCCCCCGAGGAGCGGGAGCCTACAATGAGCAGTTCTTC. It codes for CASSPRGAGAYNEQFF.

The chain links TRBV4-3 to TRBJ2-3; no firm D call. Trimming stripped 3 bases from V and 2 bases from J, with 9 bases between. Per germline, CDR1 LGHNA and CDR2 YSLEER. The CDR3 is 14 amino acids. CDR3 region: CASSHERHTDTQYF. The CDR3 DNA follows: TGCGCCAGCAGCCACGAAAGACACACAGATACGCAGTATTTT.